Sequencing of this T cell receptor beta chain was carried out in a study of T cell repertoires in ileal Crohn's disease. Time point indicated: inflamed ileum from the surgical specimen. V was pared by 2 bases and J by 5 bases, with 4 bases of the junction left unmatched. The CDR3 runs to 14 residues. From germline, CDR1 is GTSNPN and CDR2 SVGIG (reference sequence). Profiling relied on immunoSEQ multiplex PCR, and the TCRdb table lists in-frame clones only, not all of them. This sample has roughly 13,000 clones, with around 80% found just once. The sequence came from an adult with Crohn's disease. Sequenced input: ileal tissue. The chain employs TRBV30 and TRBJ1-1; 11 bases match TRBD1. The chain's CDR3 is CAWSQGQGDTEAFF. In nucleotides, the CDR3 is TGTGCCTGGAGTCAGGGACAGGGGGATACTGAAGCTTTCTTT.